This T cell receptor (beta chain) was recorded in a study of response to subunit inactivated influenza vaccine. General study points: The authors offered the suggestion that each seasonal influenza vaccination recruits few new T cells.

TCRdb reprocessed the RT-PCR reads via MiXCR and lists one record per CDR3 protein. This sample carries over 150,000 distinct CDR3 sequences, approximately 14% of them seen once, and the ten largest clones take 26%. This clonotype has only a few counts. Its antigen is undetermined. This TCR was sampled from a man aged 45-65 years who received an inactivated influenza vaccine. This material consisted of CD8+ T cells sorted from PBMCs, taken roughly 5 days after vaccination.

CDR3 DNA sequence: TGTGCCAGCAGCGTAGCACCCGGTGACGAGCAGTACTTC. Translation: CASSVAPGDEQYF. The chain recombines TRBV9 with TRBJ2-7; the D is unclear. The CDR3 is 13 residues long. With 0 bases removed from V and 5 bases from J, the gap between germline ends came to 9 bases. Germline-derived CDR1 and CDR2 are SGDLS and YYNGEE.